This TCR beta chain derives from a study of blood T cell repertoires in COVID-19. Assay: immunoSEQ multiplex PCR; the TCRdb copy retains only in-frame clones and omits some. The repertoire consists of about 140,000 clones, with 84% occurring once and the leading ten covering 8.5% to 9%. The trim removed 8 bases at V and 5 bases at J, leaving 13 bases unmatched. Germline CDR1 reads WNHNN; CDR2 reads SYGVQD (reference sequence). The CDR3 length is 15 residues. This rearrangement joins TRBV10-1 to TRBJ2-7, with TRBD1 matching 9 bases. This clonotype originated in a man aged 25 to 40 with COVID-19, enrolled during active disease. The sequenced material came from peripheral blood. The CDR3 DNA sequence: TGCGCCAGCGGTCGGGACAGGGTAGGGAGAAACGAGCAGTACTTC. Translation gives CASGRDRVGRNEQYF.